The clone carrying this T cell receptor (beta chain) turned up a few times. Its antigen is not known. The PCR contained 60 Vbeta and 13 Jbeta primers. TCRdb's table, derived via immunoSEQ multiplex PCR, lists solely in-frame clones and lacks some. This sample has 120,000 or so clones, with over 65% found just once. The CDR3 runs to 14 residues. V was trimmed by 3 bases and J by 4 bases, leaving 10 bases between them. CDR1 and CDR2 (germline): MNHNS, SASEGT. The data derive from a study of cytomegalovirus exposure and HLA in healthy donors. Study findings and constraints: In all likelihood, a cluster of highly shared sequence variants was a sequencing artifact.

This clonotype originated in a middle-aged woman in good health and CMV-seropositive. This rearrangement joins TRBV6-1 to TRBJ1-5; TRBD1 might be the D (5 bases). Input material: PBMCs. The CDR3 loop reads CASSDGGWNQPQHF. CDR3 in DNA: TGTGCCAGCAGTGACGGGGGGTGGAATCAGCCCCAGCATTTT.